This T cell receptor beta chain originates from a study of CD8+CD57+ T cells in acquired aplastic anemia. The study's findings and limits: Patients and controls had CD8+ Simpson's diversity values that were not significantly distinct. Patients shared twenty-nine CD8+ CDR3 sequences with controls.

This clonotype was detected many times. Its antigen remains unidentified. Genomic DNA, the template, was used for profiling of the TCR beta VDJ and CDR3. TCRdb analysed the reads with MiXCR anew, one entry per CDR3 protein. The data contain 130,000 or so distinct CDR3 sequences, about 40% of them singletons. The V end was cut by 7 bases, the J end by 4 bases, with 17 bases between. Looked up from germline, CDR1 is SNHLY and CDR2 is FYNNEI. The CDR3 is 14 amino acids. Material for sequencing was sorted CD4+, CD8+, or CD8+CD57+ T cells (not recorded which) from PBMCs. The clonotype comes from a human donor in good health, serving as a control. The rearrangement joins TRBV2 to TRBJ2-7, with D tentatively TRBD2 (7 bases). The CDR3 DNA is TGTGCCAGCATTCGGGGAGGGGGGAGGTACGAGCAGTACTTC. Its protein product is CASIRGGGRYEQYF.